This TCR beta chain was retrieved from a study of identical twins. Study-wide findings and caveats: Because invariant MAIT and iNKT cells could be present, zero-insertion analyses could be partly confounded.

On this clonotype: Its antigen is not identified.

TCRdb re-derived calls from the 5' RACE reads in MiXCR, one entry per CDR3 protein. The sample lists 300,000 or so distinct CDR3 sequences; roughly 9.7% were seen once. The V gene's germline CDR1 is SGHVS and CDR2 FNYEAQ. This CDR3 is 16 amino acids long. J lost 3 bases, V lost 2 bases, and 6 bases had no gene match. Separately, the same data were catalogued under a study of yellow fever vaccine responses in identical twins.

V and J are TRBV7-6 and TRBJ2-7, with 11 bases aligning to TRBD1. The sequence was obtained from a young woman in good health. Sequencing was carried out using CD8+ T cells sorted from blood. CDR3 sequence reads: CASSLPRTGGDYEQYF. CDR3 coding DNA: TGTGCCAGCAGCTTACCAAGGACAGGGGGCGACTACGAGCAGTACTTC.